Below are 21 T cell receptor beta chains sequenced from a single sample in a study of cytomegalovirus exposure and HLA in healthy donors. 13 Jbeta primers and 60 Vbeta primers were used for the PCR. Measured with immunoSEQ multiplex PCR; TCRdb has only the in-frame clones, and not every one. The sample shows approximately 190,000 clones, over 80% of them seen only once. Specimen: PBMCs. Receptor source: a man aged 40-50 years in good health and CMV-seropositive.

This chain joins TRBV28 and TRBJ2-1; 9 nucleotides line up with TRBD2. Germline V gene data show CDR1 as MDHEN and CDR2 as SYDVKM. CDR3 length: 15 residues. Germline trimming cut 7 bases from V and 8 bases from J; bases unmatched to any gene: 12. CDR3 nucleotide sequence: TGTGCCAGCACCCAGTCAGGGCGGGGGGGGGATGAGCAGTTCTTC. It yields the protein CASTQSGRGGDEQFF.

With regard to this clone: Sequence at one end of the junction differs from germline and may be a read error. The gene calls are TRBV29-1 and TRBJ2-5, with 8 positions matching TRBD1. The CDR3 extends over 10 amino acids. Looked up from germline, CDR1 is SQVTM and CDR2 is ANQGSEA. CDR3 bases: TGCAGCGTTGGAGGGACAGGTCTAAACTTC. This codes for CSVGGTGLNF.

The gene calls are TRBV19 and TRBJ1-1; D possibly corresponds to TRBD1 (6 bases). This CDR3 contains 15 residues. Trimming took off 7 bases at V and 4 bases at J, with 19 bases between the two ends. CDR1 is LNHDA, CDR2 SQIVND, per germline (reference sequence). CDR3 sequence: CASMGHRVEVTEAFF. The CDR3 DNA reads TGTGCCAGTATGGGGCACAGGGTTGAGGTCACTGAAGCTTTCTTT.

In regard to this clone: Other DNA sequences in the same sample also yield this CDR3. The rearrangement joins TRBV7-2 to TRBJ1-5; the match to TRBD1 covers 7 bases. The CDR3 is 14 amino acids. CDR1 is SGHTA and CDR2 is FQGNSA in the germline V gene. The ends lost 6 bases at V and 2 bases at J; junction bases unmatched: 4. The CDR3 region has the DNA TGTGCCAGCAGTTCCAGGGGGGGCAATCAGCCCCAGCATTTT. This translates into CASSSRGGNQPQHF.

The V and J genes are TRBV28 and TRBJ1-2; a weak D match, TRBD1 (6 bases). This CDR3 has 16 residues. With 5 bases removed from V and 8 bases from J, the gap between germline ends came to 24 bases. CDR1 MDHEN and CDR2 SYDVKM come from the germline V gene. The CDR3 DNA follows: TGTGCCAGCAGTCCAGCGGAGGACAGCCCCTCTATGGGCTACACCTTC. Its protein product is CASSPAEDSPSMGYTF.

The chain couples TRBV7-9 to TRBJ1-1, with 9 bases identical to TRBD1. This CDR3 is built from 13 residues. Germline trimming cut 3 bases from V and 4 bases from J; bases unmatched to any gene: 0. CDR1 is SEHNR and CDR2 is FQNEAQ in the germline V gene (reference sequence). This chain's CDR3 is CASSLTGGTEAFF. CDR3 coding DNA: TGTGCCAGCAGCTTGACAGGGGGCACTGAAGCTTTCTTT. The complete variable domain, with remaining parts taken from reference TRBV7-9 and TRBJ1-1, reads DTGVSQNPRHKITKRGQNVTFRCDPISEHNRLYWYRQTLGQGPEFLTYFQNEAQLEKSRLLSDRFSAERPKGSFSTLEIQRTEQGDSAMYLCASSLTGGTEAFFGQGTRLTVV.

The J gene is TRBJ1-5, the V gene TRBV19; the match to TRBD1 covers 8 bases. The CDR3 consists of 20 residues. The germline V gene encodes CDR1 LNHDA and CDR2 SQIVND (reference sequence). V lost 1 base to trimming and J lost 0 bases; unmatched junction nucleotides: 14. DNA for the CDR3: TGTGCCAGTAGTATAGCGGGATGGCAGGGGGCGAGTTATAGCAATCAGCCCCAGCATTTT. Encoded protein: CASSIAGWQGASYSNQPQHF.

This sequence joins TRBV6-1 and TRBJ2-7, with 12 bases that match TRBD2. The CDR3 has 14 residues. Germline values: CDR1 MNHNS, CDR2 SASEGT. Trimming removed 8 bases from V and 4 bases from J; junction bases left unmatched: 6. Written as DNA, the CDR3 is TGTGCCAGCCGGCTAGCGGGGGGGAAGTACGAGCAGTACTTC. Protein: CASRLAGGKYEQYF.

Here the CDR3 reads CASSVGWGLADNEQFF. For the CDR3, the DNA is TGTGCCAGCAGCGTAGGTTGGGGGCTAGCGGACAATGAGCAGTTCTTC. The chain couples TRBV9 to TRBJ2-1; the D gene is possibly TRBD2 (7 bases). Deletions cut 0 bases from V and 5 bases from J, with 15 bases between. Per the germline V gene, CDR1 is SGDLS and CDR2 is YYNGEE. The CDR3 length is 16 residues.

The chain couples TRBV5-8 to TRBJ2-7; D possibly corresponds to TRBD2 (7 bases). Germline V lookup: CDR1 SGHTS, CDR2 YDEGEE. The V and J ends lost 2 bases and 3 bases respectively, with 9 bases between them. The CDR3 loop spans 13 amino acids. The DNA of the CDR3 is TGTGCCAGCAGCTTCGGGGGGCTCTACGAGCAGTACTTC. It yields the protein CASSFGGLYEQYF.

This clone has more than one count but fewer than ten. The V call is TRBV14, the J call TRBJ2-7, with 7 bases matching TRBD1. Unmatched junction bases numbered 2, after V lost 1 base and J lost 2 bases. The CDR3 is 14 amino acids. CDR1 SGHDN and CDR2 FVKESK come from the germline V gene. The CDR3 protein is CASSQGTGAYEQYF. In DNA, the CDR3 is TGTGCCAGCAGCCAAGGGACAGGAGCCTACGAGCAGTACTTC.

This chain uses TRBV5-6 with TRBJ2-5; 14 nucleotides line up with TRBD2. The CDR3 has 16 amino acids. Losses at the gene ends were 4 bases for V and 1 base for J; bases not matched to a gene: 3. Germline V gene data show CDR1 as SGHDT and CDR2 as YYEEEE. The CDR3 nucleotides read TGTGCCAGCAGCGACGGACTAGCGGGGGGCCAAGAGACCCAGTACTTC. It codes for CASSDGLAGGQETQYF.

The chain combines TRBV9 with TRBJ2-5, with 12 bases fitting TRBD2. V gave up 4 bases and J gave up 4 bases; unmatched junction bases: 5. This CDR3 comprises 15 residues. CDR1 and CDR2 (germline): SGDLS, YYNGEE. DNA for the CDR3: TGTGCCAGCAGCTCCCAGACTAGCGGGGGAGAGACCCAGTACTTC. This encodes CASSSQTSGGETQYF. Supplemented by reference TRBV9 and TRBJ2-5, the full variable domain reads DSGVTQTPKHLITATGQRVTLRCSPRSGDLSVYWYQQSLDQGLQFLIQYYNGEERAKGNILERFSAQQFPDLHSELNLSSLELGDSALYFCASSSQTSGGETQYFGPGTRLLVL.

The chain links TRBV30 to TRBJ1-5, with 8 bases lining up with TRBD1. CDR3 length: 15 residues. Germline assignment: CDR1 GTSNPN and CDR2 SVGIG (reference sequence). V gave up 1 base and J gave up 6 bases; unmatched junction bases: 8. The CDR3 DNA sequence: TGTGCCTGGAGTGCTGGACAGGGTAACGGTCAGCCCCAGCATTTT. It encodes CAWSAGQGNGQPQHF.

V gene TRBV6-5 combines with J gene TRBJ2-4; 7 nucleotides align to TRBD2. Germline V gives CDR1 MNHEY, CDR2 SVGAGI. This CDR3 contains 16 residues. The V gene end was trimmed by 0 bases and the J gene end by 4 bases; junction bases not matched to a gene: 6. The CDR3 nucleotides are TGTGCCAGCAGTTACTCGATCCTAGCGGATAAAAACATTCAGTACTTC. It translates to CASSYSILADKNIQYF.

This clone was detected a few times. The CDR3 region is CAWSPLDKKAFF. The DNA of the CDR3 is TGTGCCTGGAGTCCACTCGACAAAAAAGCTTTCTTT. The chain has TRBV30 and TRBJ1-1, with D unresolved. This CDR3 region has 12 residues. The germline V gene has CDR1 GTSNPN and CDR2 SVGIG (reference sequence). Between the trimmed V and J ends, which lost 2 bases and 9 bases, there was a span of 13 bases.

There are a few counts of this clone. The chain recombines TRBV9 with TRBJ1-5; perhaps TRBD1 as D (6 bases). The CDR3 has 14 residues. V was pared by 0 bases and J by 5 bases, with 9 bases between. Germline CDR1 reads SGDLS; CDR2 reads YYNGEE. The CDR3 is CASSVEGGDQPQHF. DNA of the CDR3: TGTGCCAGCAGCGTAGAAGGGGGGGATCAGCCCCAGCATTTT.

The chain combines TRBV18 with TRBJ1-1; 11 nucleotides line up with TRBD1. The CDR3 spans 18 residues. Trimming took 3 bases from V and 1 from J; bases not matched to a gene: 10. Per the germline V gene, CDR1 is KGHSH and CDR2 is LQKENI. The CDR3 sequence is CASSPGGQGAGRNTEAFF. The CDR3 nucleotides read TGTGCCAGCTCACCCGGAGGACAGGGGGCTGGACGGAACACTGAAGCTTTCTTT.

This rearrangement joins TRBV6-5 to TRBJ2-7; 7 bases are shared with TRBD1. V lost 7 bases and J lost 6; bases outside the gene matches: 15. In germline, CDR1 is MNHEY, CDR2 SVGAGI. This CDR3 comprises 15 residues. The CDR3 loop reads CASTNRQGRPLEQYF. The DNA of the CDR3 is TGTGCCAGCACCAACAGACAGGGCAGACCTCTCGAGCAGTACTTC.

This clone came up many times. The V gene is TRBV6-4, the J gene TRBJ2-3; TRBD2 matches at 10 bases. The junction had 6 bases not matched to a gene; V was cut back by 0 bases and J by 6 bases. The germline CDR1 and CDR2 sequences are MRHNA and SNTAGT. The CDR3 has 16 residues. The CDR3 protein is CASSDSSSGGPDTQYF. The CDR3 DNA follows: TGTGCCAGCAGTGACTCGTCTAGCGGGGGCCCCGATACGCAGTATTTT.

This clone was counted between two and nine times. Germline and junction disagree at one end, which may indicate a read error. V and J are TRBV9 and TRBJ1-4; 10 bases fit TRBD1. The CDR3 extends over 16 amino acids. Per germline, CDR1 SGDLS and CDR2 YYNGEE. This chain's CDR3 is CASSSHRQGANEKLFF. CDR3 in DNA: TGTGCCAGCAGCTCACACCGACAGGGGGCTAACGAAAAACTGTTTTTT.